This TCR beta chain emerged from a study of blood T cell repertoires in COVID-19. The table came from immunoSEQ multiplex PCR; TCRdb's copy has only in-frame clones and leaves some out. The repertoire includes roughly 190,000 clones, around 85% of them detected once, and roughly 8% sits in the top ten. This CDR3 has 18 residues. Germline lookup yields CDR1 SGHAT and CDR2 FQNNGV. V was shortened by 5 bases and J by 1 base, with 21 bases between the two germline ends. Sequencing was done on a sample of peripheral blood. The rearrangement links TRBV11-2 to TRBJ1-3, with D possibly TRBD1 on 6 matching bases. The TCR originated in a woman aged 55-69 years with acute or convalescent COVID-19. The DNA of the CDR3 is TGTGCCAGCAGCGCAACTCCGACCAGGGGAGCGTCTGGAAACACCATATATTTT. Protein product: CASSATPTRGASGNTIYF.